The rows below give T cell receptor beta chains drawn from one sample of a study of T cells after somatic rescue of genetic block. Assay: immunoSEQ multiplex PCR; the TCRdb copy retains only in-frame clones and omits some. The sample records 110,000 or so clones, about 90% being singletons. Sequencing was performed on peripheral blood mononuclear cells (PBMCs). Receptors were obtained from a woman between 18 and 29 years old. Both conserved end residues are part of each CDR3. The D gene is left open where the match is weak. Some rows have no size entry. The others give once, few or many, or a class for an expanded clone.

cdr3_nt	cdr3_aa	v_call	clone_size	j_call	d_call
TGTGCCAGTAGCCCGACAGGGTCTGAAGCTTTCTTT	CASSPTGSEAFF	TRBV19	.	TRBJ1-1	TRBD1
TGTGCCAGCAGTTACCAGGGACATAACTATGGCTACACCTTC	CASSYQGHNYGYTF	TRBV6-6	once	TRBJ1-2	.
TGTGCCAGCAGCGAAAGGGATTTGGACTATGGCTACACCTTC	CASSERDLDYGYTF	TRBV9	.	TRBJ1-2	.
TGTGCCAGCAGCTCCCAAGACAGGGCGAATTCCTACGAGCAGTACTTC	CASSSQDRANSYEQYF	TRBV9	.	TRBJ2-7	TRBD1
TGTGCCAGCCGTGGGACAGGGGGGAGCTACGAGCAGTACTTC	CASRGTGGSYEQYF	TRBV6-5	.	TRBJ2-7	TRBD1
TGTGCCAGCGGGGGGATCTCCGACGGGAGCAATCAGCCCCAGCATTTT	CASGGISDGSNQPQHF	TRBV28	.	TRBJ1-5	.
TGTGCCAGCAGTGAAGGCTTCGACACTGAAGCTTTCTTT	CASSEGFDTEAFF	TRBV6-1	.	TRBJ1-1	.
TGTGCCAGCAGTCCGGACAGGGCTTACACCTTC	CASSPDRAYTF	TRBV7-9	.	TRBJ1-2	TRBD1
TGCGCCAGCAGCTTGCGGCAGTCCCCCTACGAGCAGTACTTC	CASSLRQSPYEQYF	TRBV5-1	.	TRBJ2-7	.
TGTGCCAGTAGTATAGGGGGGAACACTGAAGCTTTCTTT	CASSIGGNTEAFF	TRBV19	few	TRBJ1-1	.
TGCGCCAGCAGCCCCCGGGGGACGGGCTATGGCTACACCTTC	CASSPRGTGYGYTF	TRBV5-1	.	TRBJ1-2	.
TGTGCCAGCAGCACGACCATCGCGAACACCGGGGAGCTGTTTTTT	CASSTTIANTGELFF	TRBV4-2	.	TRBJ2-2	.
TGCGCCAGCAGCCAAGAAAGTACTAACTATGGCTACACCTTC	CASSQESTNYGYTF	TRBV4-3	.	TRBJ1-2	.
TGTGCCAGCAGCTTAGGGGGCCCAGCGGCCCTTGAGGGCCAGTACTTC	CASSLGGPAALEGQYF	TRBV7-2	.	TRBJ2-5	.
TGTGCCAGCAGCTTAGTGGCGGTTTTCAATGAGCAGTTCTTC	CASSLVAVFNEQFF	TRBV7-8	.	TRBJ2-1	.
TGCGCCAGCAGCATTGGACCCCAGGCCGGCGAAAACATTCAGTACTTC	CASSIGPQAGENIQYF	TRBV5-1	.	TRBJ2-4	.
TGTGCCAGCAGCGTAGGAGCGGGGGGGCTGTACGAGCAGTACTTC	CASSVGAGGLYEQYF	TRBV9	once	TRBJ2-7	TRBD2
TGTGCCAGCAGTCCAGCTCAGGGGTCCTACGAGCAGTACTTC	CASSPAQGSYEQYF	TRBV2	.	TRBJ2-7	.
TGTGCCAGTAGTATAGATCTATTGGGCGGGGAGCTGTTTTTT	CASSIDLLGGELFF	TRBV19	.	TRBJ2-2	.
TGTGCCAGCAGCTCTAGCGGGGTCCTCACAGATACGCAGTATTTT	CASSSSGVLTDTQYF	TRBV9	.	TRBJ2-3	TRBD2